This TCR beta chain was sequenced in a study of identical twins. Overall study results and limits: One should note that invariant MAIT and iNKT cells could partly confound zero-insertion analyses. Conclusions were based on cross-sectional statistical analysis, without following the same donors. Modelling underestimated the level of out-of-frame TCR alpha sharing observed in monozygotic twins.

With 6 bases removed from V and 0 bases from J, the gap between germline ends came to 10 bases. The CDR3 extends over 14 amino acids. The V gene's germline CDR1 is ENHRY and CDR2 SYGVKD. A universal primer site was incorporated via template switching, and the cDNA contained unique molecular identifiers. TCRdb re-called the 5' RACE reads through MiXCR, storing one row per CDR3 protein. The sample holds 450,000 to 650,000 distinct CDR3 sequences, around a tenth seen once. This clonotype came up many times. Its antigen remains unknown. These data also formed part of another study, on yellow fever vaccine responses in identical twins.

Sequencing was carried out using PBMCs. The TCR originated in a woman under 30 in good health. This sequence joins TRBV10-3 and TRBJ2-3, with a possible D match to TRBD1 (5 bases). The CDR3 region is CAISGRQSTDTQYF. DNA for the CDR3: TGTGCCATCAGCGGAAGACAGAGCACAGATACGCAGTATTTT.